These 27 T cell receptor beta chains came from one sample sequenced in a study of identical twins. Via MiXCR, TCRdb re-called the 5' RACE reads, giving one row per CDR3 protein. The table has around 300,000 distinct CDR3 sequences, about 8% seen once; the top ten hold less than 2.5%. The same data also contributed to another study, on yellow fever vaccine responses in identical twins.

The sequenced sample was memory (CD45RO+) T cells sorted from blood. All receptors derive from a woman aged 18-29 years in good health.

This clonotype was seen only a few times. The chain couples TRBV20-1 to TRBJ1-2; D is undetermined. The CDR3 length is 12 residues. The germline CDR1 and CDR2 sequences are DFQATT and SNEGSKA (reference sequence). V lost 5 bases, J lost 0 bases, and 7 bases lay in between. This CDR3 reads CSAEGSNYGYTF. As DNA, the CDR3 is TGCAGTGCTGAGGGTTCTAACTATGGCTACACCTTC.

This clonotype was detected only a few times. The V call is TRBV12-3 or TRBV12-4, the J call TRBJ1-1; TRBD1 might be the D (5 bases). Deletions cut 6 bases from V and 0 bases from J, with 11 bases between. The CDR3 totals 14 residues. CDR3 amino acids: CASSFPGLNTEAFF. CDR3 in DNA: TGTGCCAGCAGCTTCCCGGGGCTGAACACTGAAGCTTTCTTT.

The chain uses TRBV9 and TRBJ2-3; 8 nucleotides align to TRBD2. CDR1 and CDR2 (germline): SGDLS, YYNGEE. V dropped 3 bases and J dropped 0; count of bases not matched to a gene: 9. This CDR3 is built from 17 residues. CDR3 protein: CASSAAPLAASTDTQYF. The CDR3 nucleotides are TGTGCCAGCAGCGCTGCCCCACTAGCGGCTAGCACAGATACGCAGTATTTT. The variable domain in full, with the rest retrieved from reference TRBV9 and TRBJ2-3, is DSGVTQTPKHLITATGQRVTLRCSPRSGDLSVYWYQQSLDQGLQFLIQYYNGEERAKGNILERFSAQQFPDLHSELNLSSLELGDSALYFCASSAAPLAASTDTQYFGPGTRLTVL.

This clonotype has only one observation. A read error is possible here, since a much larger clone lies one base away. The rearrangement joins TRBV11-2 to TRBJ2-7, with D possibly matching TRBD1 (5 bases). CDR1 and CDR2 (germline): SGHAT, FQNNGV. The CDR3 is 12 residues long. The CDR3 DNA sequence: TGTGCCAGAAGCTCAGACAGTAACGAGCAGTACTTC. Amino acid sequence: CARSSDSNEQYF. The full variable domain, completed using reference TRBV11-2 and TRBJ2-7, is EAGVAQSPRYKIIEKRQSVAFWCNPISGHATLYWYQQILGQGPKLLIQFQNNGVVDDSQLPKDRFSAERLKGVDSTLKIQPAKLEDSAVYLCARSSDSNEQYFGPGTRLTVT.

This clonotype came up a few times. The CDR3 nucleotides read TGTGCCAGCAGTTCTAAGACAGGGGGGGGCACTGAAGCTTTCTTT. It translates to CASSSKTGGGTEAFF. V usage is TRBV7-9 and J usage is TRBJ1-1; 9 nucleotides match TRBD1. Per germline, CDR1 SEHNR and CDR2 FQNEAQ (reference sequence). V trimming: 6 bases; J trimming: 4 bases; junction bases outside the gene matches: 9. CDR3 length equals 15 residues. Full variable domain (remainder filled in from reference TRBV7-9 and TRBJ1-1): DTGVSQNPRHKITKRGQNVTFRCDPISEHNRLYWYRQTLGQGPEFLTYFQNEAQLEKSRLLSDRFSAERPKGSFSTLEIQRTEQGDSAMYLCASSSKTGGGTEAFFGQGTRLTVV.

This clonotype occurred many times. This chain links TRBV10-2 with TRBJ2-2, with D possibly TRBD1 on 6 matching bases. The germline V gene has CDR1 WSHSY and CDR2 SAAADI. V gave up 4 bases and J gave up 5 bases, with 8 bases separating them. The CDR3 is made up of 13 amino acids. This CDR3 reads CASSGGRTGELFF. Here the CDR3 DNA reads TGCGCCAGCAGTGGGGGGCGTACCGGGGAGCTGTTTTTT.

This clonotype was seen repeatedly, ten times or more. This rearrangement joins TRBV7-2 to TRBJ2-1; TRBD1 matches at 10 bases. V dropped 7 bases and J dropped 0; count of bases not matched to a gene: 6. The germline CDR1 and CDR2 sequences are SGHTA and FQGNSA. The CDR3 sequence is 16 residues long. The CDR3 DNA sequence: TGTGCCAGCACCGGGACAGGGGCCTCCTCCTACAATGAGCAGTTCTTC. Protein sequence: CASTGTGASSYNEQFF.

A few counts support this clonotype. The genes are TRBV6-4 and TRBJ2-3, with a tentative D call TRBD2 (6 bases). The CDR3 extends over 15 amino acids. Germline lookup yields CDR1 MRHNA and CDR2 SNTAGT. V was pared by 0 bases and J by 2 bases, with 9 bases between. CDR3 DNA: TGTGCCAGCAGTGACTCGGAGGGGCCCACAGATACGCAGTATTTT. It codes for CASSDSEGPTDTQYF.

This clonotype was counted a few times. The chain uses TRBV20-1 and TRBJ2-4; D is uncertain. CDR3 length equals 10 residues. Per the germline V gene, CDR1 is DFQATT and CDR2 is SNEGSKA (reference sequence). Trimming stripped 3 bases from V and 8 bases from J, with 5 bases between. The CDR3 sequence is CSASVDIQYF. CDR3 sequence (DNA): TGCAGTGCTAGTGTTGACATTCAGTACTTC.

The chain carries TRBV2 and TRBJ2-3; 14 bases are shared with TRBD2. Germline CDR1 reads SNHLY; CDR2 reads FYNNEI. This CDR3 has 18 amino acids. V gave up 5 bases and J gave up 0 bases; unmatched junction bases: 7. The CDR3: CASSFRTSGRTSTDTQYF. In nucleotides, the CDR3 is TGTGCCAGCAGTTTCCGGACTAGCGGGAGGACTAGCACAGATACGCAGTATTTT.

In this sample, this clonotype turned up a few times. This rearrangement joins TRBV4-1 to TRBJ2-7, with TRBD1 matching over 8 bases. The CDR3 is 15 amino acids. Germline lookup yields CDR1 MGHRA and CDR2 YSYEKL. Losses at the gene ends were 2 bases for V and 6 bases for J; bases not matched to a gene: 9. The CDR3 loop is CASSQSGTGVSEQYF. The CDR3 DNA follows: TGCGCCAGCAGCCAATCCGGGACAGGTGTGAGCGAGCAGTACTTC.

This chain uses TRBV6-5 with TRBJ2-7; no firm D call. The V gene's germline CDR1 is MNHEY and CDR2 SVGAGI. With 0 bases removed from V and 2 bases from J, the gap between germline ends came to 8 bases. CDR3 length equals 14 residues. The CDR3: CASSYSANTYEQYF. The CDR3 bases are TGTGCCAGCAGTTACTCGGCCAACACCTACGAGCAGTACTTC.

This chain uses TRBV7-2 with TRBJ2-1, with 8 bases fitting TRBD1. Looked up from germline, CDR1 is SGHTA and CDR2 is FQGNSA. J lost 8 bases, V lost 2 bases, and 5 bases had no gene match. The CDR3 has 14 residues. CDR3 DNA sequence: TGTGCCAGCAGCTTATCCAGGGGGCGCGATGAGCAGTTCTTC. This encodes CASSLSRGRDEQFF.

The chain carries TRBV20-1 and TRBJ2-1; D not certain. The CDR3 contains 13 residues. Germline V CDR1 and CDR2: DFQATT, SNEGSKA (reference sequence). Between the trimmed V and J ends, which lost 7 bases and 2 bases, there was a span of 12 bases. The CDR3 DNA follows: TGCAGTGTGGGGTCCCGGACCTACAATGAGCAGTTCTTC. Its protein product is CSVGSRTYNEQFF.

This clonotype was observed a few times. DNA for the CDR3: TGTGCCAGCAGCGACAGGGGAAGCAATCAGCCCCAGCATTTT. The encoded protein is CASSDRGSNQPQHF. V gene TRBV3-1 combines with J gene TRBJ1-5; 8 bases align to TRBD1. V lost 5 bases, J lost 1 base, and 1 base stayed unmatched. The CDR3 runs to 14 residues. Germline lookup yields CDR1 LGHDT and CDR2 YNNKEL (reference sequence).

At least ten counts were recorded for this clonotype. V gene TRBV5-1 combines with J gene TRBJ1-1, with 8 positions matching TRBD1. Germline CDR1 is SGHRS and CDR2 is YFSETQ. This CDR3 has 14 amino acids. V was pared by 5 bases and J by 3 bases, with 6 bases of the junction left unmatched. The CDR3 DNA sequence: TGCGCCAGCAGTTTTCCGGGACAGGACACTGAAGCTTTCTTT. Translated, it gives CASSFPGQDTEAFF.

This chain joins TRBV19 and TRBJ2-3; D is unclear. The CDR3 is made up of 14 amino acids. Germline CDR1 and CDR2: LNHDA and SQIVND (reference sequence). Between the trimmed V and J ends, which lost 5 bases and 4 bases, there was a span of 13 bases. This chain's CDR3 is CASSPGRGADTQYF. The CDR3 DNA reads TGTGCCAGTAGTCCCGGCCGAGGCGCAGATACGCAGTATTTT.

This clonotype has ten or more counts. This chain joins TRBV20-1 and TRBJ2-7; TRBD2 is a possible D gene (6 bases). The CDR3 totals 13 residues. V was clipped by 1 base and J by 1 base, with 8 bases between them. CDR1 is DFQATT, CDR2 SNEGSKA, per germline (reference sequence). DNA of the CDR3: TGCAGTGCTAGAGCCGGAGGGTCCTACGAGCAGTACGTC. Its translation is CSARAGGSYEQYV.

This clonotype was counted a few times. CDR3 sequence: CASSQDRGTGVTDTQYF. CDR3 in DNA: TGTGCCAGCAGCCAAGATCGCGGGACAGGGGTTACAGATACGCAGTATTTT. The genes are TRBV3-1 and TRBJ2-3, with 10 bases lining up with TRBD1. V was pared by 0 bases and J by 3 bases, with 6 bases of the junction left unmatched. The CDR3 has 17 amino acids. Germline values: CDR1 LGHDT, CDR2 YNNKEL (reference sequence).

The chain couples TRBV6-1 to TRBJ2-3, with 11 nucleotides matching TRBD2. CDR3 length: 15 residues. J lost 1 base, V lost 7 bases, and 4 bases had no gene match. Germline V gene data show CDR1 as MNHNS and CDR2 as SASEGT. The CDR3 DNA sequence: TGTGCCAGCAACCTACTAGCGGGAGGCACAGATACGCAGTATTTT. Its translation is CASNLLAGGTDTQYF.

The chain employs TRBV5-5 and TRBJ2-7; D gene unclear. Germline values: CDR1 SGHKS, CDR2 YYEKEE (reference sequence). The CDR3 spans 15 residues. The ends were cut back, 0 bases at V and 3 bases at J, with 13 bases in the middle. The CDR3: CASSLDGSTGYEQYF. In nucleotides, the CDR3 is TGTGCCAGCAGCTTGGACGGGTCCACCGGCTACGAGCAGTACTTC. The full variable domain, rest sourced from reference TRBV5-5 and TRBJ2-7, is DAGVTQSPTHLIKTRGQQVTLRCSPISGHKSVSWYQQVLGQGPQFIFQYYEKEERGRGNFPDRFSARQFPNYSSELNVNALLLGDSALYLCASSLDGSTGYEQYFGPGTRLTVT.

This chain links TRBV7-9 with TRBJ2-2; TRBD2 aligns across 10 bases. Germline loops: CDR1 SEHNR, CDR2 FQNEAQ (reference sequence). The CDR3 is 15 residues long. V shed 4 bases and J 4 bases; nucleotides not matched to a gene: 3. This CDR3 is CASSSSGRGTGELFF. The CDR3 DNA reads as TGTGCCAGCAGCTCGAGCGGGAGGGGCACCGGGGAGCTGTTTTTT.

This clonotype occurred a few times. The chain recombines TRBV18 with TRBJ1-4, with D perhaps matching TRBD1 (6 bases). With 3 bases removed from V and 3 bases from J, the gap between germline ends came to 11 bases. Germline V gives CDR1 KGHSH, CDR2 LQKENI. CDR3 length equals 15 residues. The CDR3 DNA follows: TGTGCCAGCTCACCCGACAGGCGTCCTAATGAAAAACTGTTTTTT. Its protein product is CASSPDRRPNEKLFF.

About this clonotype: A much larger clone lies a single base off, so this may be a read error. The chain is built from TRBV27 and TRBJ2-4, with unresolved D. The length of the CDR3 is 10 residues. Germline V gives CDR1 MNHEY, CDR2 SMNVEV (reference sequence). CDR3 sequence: CASSQNIKYF. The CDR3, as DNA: TGTGCCAGCAGTCAAAACATTAAGTACTTC.

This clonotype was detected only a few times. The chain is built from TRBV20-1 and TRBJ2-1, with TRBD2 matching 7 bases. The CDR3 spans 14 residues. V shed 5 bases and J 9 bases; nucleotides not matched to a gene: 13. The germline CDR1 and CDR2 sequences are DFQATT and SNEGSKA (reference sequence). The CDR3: CSAPGGGTIGEQFF. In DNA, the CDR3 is TGCAGTGCTCCCGGCGGGGGAACCATCGGTGAGCAGTTCTTC.

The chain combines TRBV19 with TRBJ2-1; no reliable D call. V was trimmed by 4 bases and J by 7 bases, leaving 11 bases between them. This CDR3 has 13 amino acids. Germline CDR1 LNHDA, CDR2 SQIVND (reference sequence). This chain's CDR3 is CASSRQIGNEQFF. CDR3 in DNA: TGTGCCAGTAGTAGGCAAATAGGGAATGAGCAGTTCTTC.

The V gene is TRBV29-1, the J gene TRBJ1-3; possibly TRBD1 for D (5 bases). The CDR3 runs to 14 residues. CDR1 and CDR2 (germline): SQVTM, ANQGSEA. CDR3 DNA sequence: TGCAAAATACCGACAGAGAGCTCTGGAAACACCATATATTTT. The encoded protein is CKIPTESSGNTIYF.